This TCR beta chain was obtained from a study of cytomegalovirus exposure and HLA in healthy donors. With 60 Vbeta and 13 Jbeta primers, the PCR was carried out. Libraries were prepared by immunoSEQ multiplex PCR; TCRdb keeps only in-frame clonotypes and omits some of them. Its listing shows 150,000 to 200,000 clones. The sample comprised PBMCs. The sequence was collected from a man aged 30 to 45 in good health and CMV-seronegative.

CDR3 amino acids: CASSGSRDSPSEAFF. As DNA, the CDR3 is TGTGCCAGCAGCGGATCCCGGGACAGCCCTTCGGAAGCTTTCTTT. The V gene is TRBV9, the J gene TRBJ1-1; the match to TRBD1 covers 7 bases. Germline V lookup: CDR1 SGDLS, CDR2 YYNGEE. V dropped 3 bases and J dropped 8; count of bases not matched to a gene: 13. The CDR3 length is 15 residues.